The 4 T cell receptor beta chains below come from one sample, sequenced in a study of blood T cell repertoires in COVID-19. Sequencing used immunoSEQ multiplex PCR; TCRdb keeps in-frame clones, though not all of them. The repertoire includes roughly 150,000 clones, under 90% of them detected once, and roughly a fifth sits in the top ten. The material sequenced was peripheral blood. These TCRs come from a woman older than 75 with acute or convalescent COVID-19.

The CDR3 DNA follows: TGCGCCAGCAGCCAAAAATTCCCGGGGGTTTCCTACGAGCAGTACTTC. Its protein product is CASSQKFPGVSYEQYF. This chain connects TRBV4-3 to TRBJ2-7, with D possibly matching TRBD2 (6 bases). Trimming took 2 bases from V and 1 from J, leaving 15 bases between them. CDR1 LGHNA and CDR2 YSLEER come from the germline V gene. This CDR3 has 16 residues.

Points on this clone: Additional DNA sequences in this sample encode the identical CDR3. The chain couples TRBV19 to TRBJ2-7; D unresolved. Trimming cost V 1 base and J 4 bases, with 11 bases left between them. CDR3 length equals 14 residues. Germline V gene lookup returns CDR1 LNHDA and CDR2 SQIVND (reference sequence). The CDR3 DNA reads TGTGCCAGTAGTATAGCTGGCGGAGAGTACGAGCAGTACTTC. The encoded protein is CASSIAGGEYEQYF.

J is TRBJ2-1 and V is TRBV9; TRBD2 matches 9 bases. Germline assignment: CDR1 SGDLS and CDR2 YYNGEE. V lost 4 bases to trimming and J lost 10 bases; unmatched junction nucleotides: 6. The CDR3 runs 13 residues. The CDR3 region has the DNA TGTGCCAGCAGCCTTGGACTAGCGAGGGAGCAGTTCTTC. Its protein is CASSLGLAREQFF. Supplemented by reference TRBV9 and TRBJ2-1, the full variable domain reads DSGVTQTPKHLITATGQRVTLRCSPRSGDLSVYWYQQSLDQGLQFLIQYYNGEERAKGNILERFSAQQFPDLHSELNLSSLELGDSALYFCASSLGLAREQFFGPGTRLTVL.

The chain joins TRBV18 to TRBJ2-4; the D gene is possibly TRBD1 (6 bases). V lost 5 bases and J 0 bases, leaving 14 bases between the germline ends. Germline V lookup: CDR1 KGHSH, CDR2 LQKENI. The CDR3 is made up of 16 amino acids. This CDR3 is CASSTQGLLAKNIQYF. The CDR3 nucleotides are TGTGCCAGCTCAACCCAGGGGTTACTAGCCAAAAACATTCAGTACTTC.